This passage covers 13 T cell receptor beta chains from one sample sequenced in a study of cytomegalovirus exposure and HLA in healthy donors. Vbeta (60) and Jbeta (13) primers were used in the PCR. Here immunoSEQ multiplex PCR was the method, and the copy in TCRdb shows in-frame clones only, minus some. The sample has around 150,000 clones, just under 80% seen once. The specimen sequenced was PBMCs. The receptors derive from a male donor in good health and CMV-seronegative.

The V call is TRBV14, the J call TRBJ2-3; 10 positions match TRBD2. Germline V CDR1 and CDR2: SGHDN, FVKESK. V dropped 0 bases and J dropped 4; count of bases not matched to a gene: 7. The CDR3 has 17 amino acids. The CDR3 region is CASSQDLYSGGPDTQYF. In DNA, the CDR3 is TGTGCCAGCAGCCAAGATCTTTATAGCGGGGGGCCAGATACGCAGTATTTT. The whole variable domain, filled in from reference TRBV14 and TRBJ2-3, reads EAGVTQFPSHSVIEKGQTVTLRCDPISGHDNLYWYRRVMGKEIKFLLHFVKESKQDESGMPNNRFLAERTGGTYSTLKVQPAELEDSGVYFCASSQDLYSGGPDTQYFGPGTRLTVL.

This chain uses TRBV10-3 with TRBJ1-5, with D hard to call. V was trimmed by 11 bases and J by 1 base, leaving 12 bases between them. Germline-derived CDR1 and CDR2 are ENHRY and SYGVKD. CDR3 length: 13 residues. This chain's CDR3 is CASQEVSNQPQHF. The CDR3 nucleotides read TGTGCCTCCCAGGAGGTCAGCAATCAGCCCCAGCATTTT.

The chain uses TRBV10-2 and TRBJ2-5, with D unresolved. The germline CDR1 and CDR2 sequences are WSHSY and SAAADI. Trimming removed 5 bases at V and 4 bases at J, with 8 bases between. The CDR3 totals 12 residues. The CDR3 region has the DNA TGCGCCAGCAGTCCTAGTAGAGAGACCCAGTACTTC. It is translated as CASSPSRETQYF.

The chain combines TRBV27 with TRBJ1-6, with TRBD1 identical over 10 bases. Germline V gene lookup returns CDR1 MNHEY and CDR2 SMNVEV (reference sequence). V lost 5 bases and J lost 9; bases outside the gene matches: 4. CDR3 size: 14 residues. In DNA form, the CDR3 reads TGTGCCAGCAGTCCGGGACAGGGGATTTCACCCCTCCACTTT. Encoded protein: CASSPGQGISPLHF.

The J gene is TRBJ2-3, the V gene TRBV7-2; possibly TRBD2 for D (6 bases). The CDR3 covers 16 residues. The V end was cut by 4 bases, the J end by 2 bases, with 16 bases between. Germline values: CDR1 SGHTA, CDR2 FQGNSA. The CDR3 sequence: CASSSLPRGNTDTQYF. The CDR3, as DNA: TGTGCCAGCAGCTCCCTACCCCGGGGGAACACAGATACGCAGTATTTT.

In its sample, this clone was seen a few times. The CDR3 protein is CASSSGGQGYVTQYF. The CDR3 bases are TGTGCCAGCAGCTCGGGGGGACAGGGTTATGTGACCCAGTACTTC. The chain links TRBV5-4 to TRBJ2-5, with 9 nucleotides matching TRBD1. The germline V gene has CDR1 SGHNT and CDR2 YYREEE (reference sequence). This CDR3 has 15 residues. The trim removed 3 bases at V and 7 bases at J, leaving 10 bases unmatched.

The genes are TRBV5-1 and TRBJ2-5; maybe TRBD2 (5 bases). Germline V gene sequence: CDR1 SGHRS, CDR2 YFSETQ. V lost 4 bases and J 1 base, leaving 8 bases between the germline ends. The CDR3 sequence is 13 residues long. The DNA of the CDR3 is TGCGCCAGCAGCGTCGAGGGCCAAGAGACCCAGTACTTC. Protein: CASSVEGQETQYF. Combining the CDR3 with reference TRBV5-1 and TRBJ2-5 gives the whole variable domain KAGVTQTPRYLIKTRGQQVTLSCSPISGHRSVSWYQQTPGQGLQFLFEYFSETQRNKGNFPGRFSGRQFSNSRSEMNVSTLELGDSALYLCASSVEGQETQYFGPGTRLLVL.

The V call is TRBV4-3, the J call TRBJ1-2; D not certain. Germline CDR1 and CDR2: LGHNA and YSLEER. This CDR3 region has 15 residues. The V and J ends lost 1 base and 8 bases respectively, with 17 bases between them. The CDR3 DNA reads TGCGCCAGCAGCCAAGTATCTGGGAAGGGAGTAGGCTACACCTTC. It is translated as CASSQVSGKGVGYTF.

This chain connects TRBV6-5 to TRBJ2-2; tentative D call: TRBD1 (6 bases). Germline-derived CDR1 and CDR2 are MNHEY and SVGAGI. The CDR3 extends over 13 amino acids. V was trimmed by 8 bases and J by 1 base, leaving 8 bases between them. CDR3 loop: CASATGNTGELFF. Written as DNA, the CDR3 is TGTGCCAGCGCGACAGGGAACACCGGGGAGCTGTTTTTT.

This clone is labeled medium-sized. CDR3 in DNA: TGTGCCTGGAGACCTGACAGGGGTGGGTATTCACCCCTCCACTTT. Protein sequence: CAWRPDRGGYSPLHF. V usage is TRBV30 and J usage is TRBJ1-6; the match to TRBD1 covers 8 bases. V was pared by 3 bases and J by 8 bases, with 9 bases of the junction left unmatched. This CDR3 has 15 amino acids. The germline gives CDR1 GTSNPN, CDR2 SVGIG (reference sequence). Combining the CDR3 with reference TRBV30 and TRBJ1-6 gives the whole variable domain SQTIHQWPATLVQPVGSPLSLECTVEGTSNPNLYWYRQAAGRGLQLLFYSVGIGQISSEVPQNLSASRPQDRQFILSSKKLLLSDSGFYLCAWRPDRGGYSPLHFGNGTRLTVT.

V and J are TRBV6-1 and TRBJ2-1; a weak D match, TRBD1 (6 bases). Germline CDR1 is MNHNS and CDR2 is SASEGT. V lost 11 bases and J lost 8, with 25 bases in between. The CDR3 contains 15 residues. The CDR3 reads CALRRGIGRDDEQFF. The CDR3 region has the DNA TGTGCCCTCAGAAGGGGGATCGGTCGGGACGATGAGCAGTTCTTC.

The V and J genes are TRBV6-1 and TRBJ2-1; D perhaps matches TRBD1 (6 bases). This CDR3 has 14 amino acids. V dropped 7 bases and J dropped 8 bases, with 18 bases sitting between them. Germline V CDR1 and CDR2: MNHNS, SASEGT. CDR3 coding DNA: TGTGCCAGCACTAACATGCTACAGGGCGATGAGCAGTTCTTC. Translated, it gives CASTNMLQGDEQFF.

The chain combines TRBV4-3 with TRBJ1-5, with D possibly TRBD1 on 6 matching bases. The V and J ends lost 0 bases and 7 bases respectively, with 16 bases between them. Looked up from germline, CDR1 is LGHNA and CDR2 is YSLEER. The CDR3 totals 16 residues. This chain's CDR3 is CASSQELSGGRQPQHF. The CDR3 DNA reads TGCGCCAGCAGCCAAGAATTATCGGGGGGCAGGCAGCCCCAGCATTTT.